What follows are 31 T cell receptor beta chains derived from one specimen sequenced in a study of T cell repertoires in cytomegalovirus infection. Each CDR3 protein is one row after TCRdb ran MiXCR on the reads. The profile shows around 490,000 distinct CDR3 sequences, less than 30% of them singletons. Material for sequencing was PBMCs. These receptors were obtained from a human donor in good health (CMV status not recorded). Some clones in this sample may be carry-over from other donors' samples.

CDR3 in amino acids: CASSLLAPRVDTQYF. The CDR3 DNA reads TGTGCCAGCAGCCTCCTAGCGCCCAGGGTAGATACGCAGTATTTT. V and J are TRBV6-5 and TRBJ2-3, with TRBD2 as a possible D gene (6 bases). The germline gives CDR1 MNHEY, CDR2 SVGAGI. V lost 6 bases to trimming and J lost 5 bases, with 18 bases between them. This CDR3 region has 15 residues.

The V call is TRBV7-8, the J call TRBJ2-1, with TRBD2 identical over 12 bases. Germline V lookup: CDR1 SGHVS, CDR2 FQNEAQ. The length of the CDR3 is 20 residues. Trimming took 5 bases from V and 0 from J; bases not matched to a gene: 14. CDR3 DNA sequence: TGTGCCAGCAGCCCTAGGGGGGGACTAGCGGGTTCAAGCTCCTACAATGAGCAGTTCTTC. Translated: CASSPRGGLAGSSSYNEQFF.

V usage is TRBV29-1 and J usage is TRBJ2-3; D uncertain. The CDR3 is 10 amino acids. Germline V gives CDR1 SQVTM, CDR2 ANQGSEA. V lost 0 bases, J lost 10 bases, and 5 bases lay in between. CDR3 residues: CSVEDSAQYF. DNA of the CDR3: TGCAGCGTTGAAGACTCGGCGCAGTATTTT.

The chain employs TRBV28 and TRBJ2-7; TRBD2 aligns across 7 bases. The CDR3 is 16 amino acids. Trimming removed 3 bases from V and 7 bases from J; junction bases left unmatched: 15. Germline CDR1 MDHEN, CDR2 SYDVKM. The CDR3 here is CASSLGSAGKIGEQYF. The DNA of the CDR3 is TGTGCCAGCAGTTTGGGTTCAGCGGGAAAGATTGGTGAGCAGTACTTC.

In its sample, this clonotype was seen many times. The genes are TRBV7-2 and TRBJ1-1; weak D call: TRBD1 (5 bases). The V gene's germline CDR1 is SGHTA and CDR2 FQGNSA. V lost 5 bases to trimming and J lost 5 bases, with 12 bases between them. This CDR3 is built from 13 residues. CDR3 DNA: TGTGCCAGCAGCCGGACGGGACGGACTGAAGCTTTCTTT. This encodes CASSRTGRTEAFF.

The chain couples TRBV12-3 or TRBV12-4 to TRBJ1-1, with 7 bases lining up with TRBD1. Germline trimming cut 3 bases from V and 5 bases from J; bases unmatched to any gene: 9. CDR3 length: 15 amino acids. The CDR3 sequence: CASSFSRGRVTEAFF. CDR3 nucleotides: TGTGCCAGCAGTTTCTCAAGGGGGCGAGTTACTGAAGCTTTCTTT.

The chain has TRBV4-3 and TRBJ2-1; the match to TRBD2 covers 7 bases. CDR1 is LGHNA and CDR2 is YSLEER in the germline V gene. The CDR3 runs 16 residues. With V trimmed by 0 bases and J by 4 bases, 6 bases remained unmatched. CDR3 in DNA: TGCGCCAGCAGCCAAGATACTCTAGCGGAGTACAATGAGCAGTTCTTC. Protein sequence: CASSQDTLAEYNEQFF.

The chain joins TRBV28 to TRBJ2-1; 7 bases agree with TRBD2. The trim removed 7 bases at V and 5 bases at J, leaving 14 bases unmatched. The CDR3 covers 16 residues. From germline, CDR1 is MDHEN and CDR2 SYDVKM. The CDR3 coding sequence is TGTGCCAGCACCTCCTTCGGGGGAGGGAACAACAATGAGCAGTTCTTC. Its protein is CASTSFGGGNNNEQFF.

The V call is TRBV4-2, the J call TRBJ2-7; 7 bases align to TRBD2. CDR1 is LGHNA and CDR2 is YNFKEQ in the germline V gene. Trimming removed 4 bases from V and 4 bases from J; junction bases left unmatched: 10. The CDR3 is made up of 15 amino acids. The CDR3 protein is CASSLDRGGMYEQYF. CDR3 bases: TGTGCCAGCAGCCTCGATAGGGGAGGGATGTACGAGCAGTACTTC.

J is TRBJ2-3 and V is TRBV7-6, with TRBD2 identical over 7 bases. CDR3 length equals 14 residues. The V gene's germline CDR1 is SGHVS and CDR2 FNYEAQ. V shed 4 bases and J 6 bases; nucleotides not matched to a gene: 7. CDR3 nucleotides: TGTGCCAGCAGCTCCACTAGCGTGGTCGATACGCAGTATTTT. This encodes CASSSTSVVDTQYF.

This clonotype was counted only a few times. V is TRBV5-4 and J is TRBJ2-5; 11 bases are a match to TRBD2. This CDR3 is built from 15 residues. The V and J ends lost 0 bases and 5 bases, in that order; junction bases with no gene match: 3. Germline-derived CDR1 and CDR2 are SGHNT and YYREEE (reference sequence). CDR3: CASSLALAGGETQYF. CDR3 DNA: TGTGCCAGCAGCTTGGCCCTAGCGGGAGGCGAGACCCAGTACTTC.

This clonotype was seen more than once but under ten times. Possible read error: a much larger clone is one base away. The chain is built from TRBV19 and TRBJ1-5, with 7 bases that match TRBD1. The length of the CDR3 is 15 residues. Looked up from germline, CDR1 is LNHDA and CDR2 is SQIVND (reference sequence). Trimming took 5 bases from V and 1 from J; bases not matched to a gene: 5. CDR3 bases: TGTGCCAGTAGTTACGGGACAGCGAGCAATCAGCCCCAGCATTTT. Protein: CASSYGTASNQPQHF.

This clonotype appeared many times. The J gene is TRBJ2-1, the V gene TRBV7-2; possibly TRBD1 for D (5 bases). V lost 3 bases and J 6 bases, leaving 12 bases between the germline ends. Looked up from germline, CDR1 is SGHTA and CDR2 is FQGNSA. The CDR3 is made up of 14 amino acids. The CDR3 DNA reads as TGTGCCAGCAGCTTTCGGCAGGGATTCAATGAGCAGTTCTTC. This translates into CASSFRQGFNEQFF.

This chain connects TRBV28 to TRBJ2-3, with unresolved D. The germline V gene encodes CDR1 MDHEN and CDR2 SYDVKM. This CDR3 is 16 amino acids long. V was trimmed by 3 bases and J by 0 bases, leaving 13 bases between them. The CDR3 nucleotides read TGTGCCAGCAGTTTTCTAGGAAGTTCTAGCACAGATACGCAGTATTTT. Its protein product is CASSFLGSSSTDTQYF.

The V and J genes are TRBV19 and TRBJ2-3; tentative D call: TRBD2 (6 bases). The V end was cut by 4 bases, the J end by 6 bases, with 23 bases between. The CDR3 has 17 residues. Germline V gene sequence: CDR1 LNHDA, CDR2 SQIVND (reference sequence). Here the CDR3 DNA reads TGTGCCAGTAGTACCCAAGGCGCAGGACTAACAACGGATACGCAGTATTTT. Protein: CASSTQGAGLTTDTQYF. Full variable domain (missing parts from reference TRBV19 and TRBJ2-3): DGGITQSPKYLFRKEGQNVTLSCEQNLNHDAMYWYRQDPGQGLRLIYYSQIVNDFQKGDIAEGYSVSREKKESFPLTVTSAQKNPTAFYLCASSTQGAGLTTDTQYFGPGTRLTVL.

This chain uses TRBV4-3 with TRBJ2-4; the D is unclear. Germline V gene lookup returns CDR1 LGHNA and CDR2 YSLEER. Deletions cut 0 bases from V and 1 base from J, with 7 bases between. The CDR3 contains 15 residues. Written as DNA, the CDR3 is TGCGCCAGCAGCCAAGAGTGGCAGGCCAAAAACATTCAGTACTTC. Protein: CASSQEWQAKNIQYF.

This clonotype was seen ten or more times. The chain joins TRBV7-2 to TRBJ2-3; D perhaps matches TRBD2 (5 bases). Trimming removed 7 bases at V and 2 bases at J, with 16 bases between. The CDR3 is made up of 15 amino acids. Germline assignment: CDR1 SGHTA and CDR2 FQGNSA. CDR3 DNA: TGTGCCAGCACCGCCGGACTTCAACACACAGATACGCAGTATTTT. It yields the protein CASTAGLQHTDTQYF.

This clonotype was observed a few times. The chain uses TRBV27 and TRBJ1-3, with TRBD1 matching 7 bases. The CDR3 extends over 17 amino acids. The germline CDR1 and CDR2 sequences are MNHEY and SMNVEV (reference sequence). V was pared by 3 bases and J by 4 bases, with 12 bases of the junction left unmatched. As DNA, the CDR3 is TGTGCCAGCAGTTTGGTAGGGGGCTTCCACGCGGGAAACACCATATATTTT. Translating gives CASSLVGGFHAGNTIYF.

The table lists this clonotype with many counts. The chain carries TRBV7-2 and TRBJ1-5; a weak D match, TRBD1 (6 bases). The CDR3 loop spans 15 amino acids. Germline lookup yields CDR1 SGHTA and CDR2 FQGNSA. Trimming cost V 5 bases and J 2 bases, with 13 bases left between them. CDR3 nucleotides: TGTGCCAGCAGCGCGGGGGCGGTTGGCAATCAGCCCCAGCATTTT. It yields the protein CASSAGAVGNQPQHF.

In this sample, this clonotype turned up a few times. The J gene is TRBJ1-1, the V gene TRBV5-4; tentative D call: TRBD1 (5 bases). In germline, CDR1 is SGHNT, CDR2 YYREEE (reference sequence). The ends were cut back, 4 bases at V and 5 bases at J, with 18 bases in the middle. The CDR3 sequence is 15 residues long. DNA for the CDR3: TGTGCCAGCAGCCCCGGGCAGGGCTTCTCGACTGAAGCTTTCTTT. Its translation: CASSPGQGFSTEAFF.

The chain combines TRBV7-2 with TRBJ2-3; 9 nucleotides align to TRBD2. The CDR3 runs 14 residues. The germline CDR1 and CDR2 sequences are SGHTA and FQGNSA. Unmatched junction bases numbered 10, after V lost 3 bases and J lost 12 bases. The CDR3 loop is CASSFLEAGGPQYF. The CDR3 DNA sequence: TGTGCCAGCAGCTTCCTAGAAGCGGGAGGTCCACAGTATTTT.

The genes are TRBV19 and TRBJ1-1; D gene ambiguous. Germline CDR1 LNHDA, CDR2 SQIVND (reference sequence). The CDR3 has 13 residues. The V and J ends lost 4 bases and 3 bases respectively, with 9 bases between them. CDR3 loop: CASSNWMDTEAFF. In DNA, the CDR3 is TGTGCCAGTAGTAACTGGATGGACACTGAAGCTTTCTTT.

The chain recombines TRBV18 with TRBJ2-3, with 7 positions matching TRBD2. CDR1 is KGHSH and CDR2 is LQKENI in the germline V gene. Trimming at V came to 3 bases and at J to 3 bases, leaving 6 bases not matched to a gene. There are 15 residues in the CDR3. CDR3 amino acids: CASSPTGGRTDTQYF. The CDR3 DNA follows: TGTGCCAGCTCACCTACGGGGGGAAGGACAGATACGCAGTATTTT.

This clonotype was recorded at least ten times. The chain carries TRBV7-2 and TRBJ1-1; D is undetermined. Germline V gene lookup returns CDR1 SGHTA and CDR2 FQGNSA. V lost 5 bases and J lost 8, with 9 bases in between. The CDR3 length is 11 residues. The CDR3 reads CASSPQREAFF. In nucleotides, the CDR3 is TGTGCCAGCAGCCCCCAGCGGGAAGCTTTCTTT.

The chain is built from TRBV7-3 and TRBJ2-1; D gene uncertain. Germline values: CDR1 SGHTA, CDR2 FQGTGA. The CDR3 has 13 amino acids. Trimming took off 5 bases at V and 7 bases at J, with 12 bases between the two ends. The CDR3 sequence: CASSPAPINEQFF. The CDR3 DNA follows: TGTGCCAGCAGCCCGGCTCCAATAAATGAGCAGTTCTTC.

This clonotype showed up many times. V usage is TRBV7-9 and J usage is TRBJ2-3; 15 positions agree with TRBD2. This CDR3 is built from 16 residues. Looked up from germline, CDR1 is SEHNR and CDR2 is FQNEAQ (reference sequence). V was clipped by 3 bases and J by 4 bases; unmatched bases: 2. The CDR3 bases are TGTGCCAGCAGCTTCGGACTAGCGGGAGGGGCAGATACGCAGTATTTT. It specifies CASSFGLAGGADTQYF.

The rearrangement joins TRBV5-4 to TRBJ2-2, with TRBD2 matching over 9 bases. Germline CDR1 is SGHNT and CDR2 is YYREEE (reference sequence). The CDR3 covers 15 residues. The trim removed 8 bases at V and 6 bases at J, leaving 11 bases unmatched. As DNA, the CDR3 is TGTGCCAGTAGTAGGAACGCGGGAGGGGCCGGGGAGCTGTTTTTT. Amino acids: CASSRNAGGAGELFF.

This clonotype was detected many times. The chain has TRBV7-2 and TRBJ2-1; 7 positions match TRBD2. This CDR3 has 16 residues. Trimming at V came to 5 bases and at J to 2 bases, leaving 9 bases not matched to a gene. Germline lookup yields CDR1 SGHTA and CDR2 FQGNSA. CDR3 in DNA: TGTGCCAGCAGCCAGCGGGGTTCCCGCGCCTACAATGAGCAGTTCTTC. It is translated as CASSQRGSRAYNEQFF.

This clonotype appeared a few times. The rearrangement joins TRBV6-2 or TRBV6-3 to TRBJ2-7; D is possibly TRBD1 (6 bases). Germline CDR1 is MNHEY and CDR2 is SVGEGT. This CDR3 region has 16 residues. V dropped 0 bases and J dropped 0 bases, with 12 bases sitting between them. The CDR3 bases are TGTGCCAGCAGTTACTCGATTCTGGACAGCTCCTACGAGCAGTACGTC. This codes for CASSYSILDSSYEQYV.

This clonotype was seen many times. The rearrangement uses TRBV6-6 and TRBJ1-3; D gene ambiguous. Trimming removed 2 bases from V and 0 bases from J, with 11 bases in between. This CDR3 spans 16 amino acids. Germline lookup yields CDR1 MNHNY and CDR2 SVGAGI (reference sequence). This chain's CDR3 is CASSYGSVSSGNTIYF. DNA for the CDR3: TGTGCCAGCAGTTACGGTTCAGTGAGCTCTGGAAACACCATATATTTT.

This clonotype has ten or more counts. The CDR3 region has the DNA TGTGCCAGCAGCTTCCGGACTAGCACAGATACGCAGTATTTT. It encodes CASSFRTSTDTQYF. J is TRBJ2-3 and V is TRBV7-2; D might be TRBD2 (5 bases). Deletions cut 3 bases from V and 0 bases from J, with 7 bases between. Germline CDR1 reads SGHTA; CDR2 reads FQGNSA. This CDR3 has 14 residues.